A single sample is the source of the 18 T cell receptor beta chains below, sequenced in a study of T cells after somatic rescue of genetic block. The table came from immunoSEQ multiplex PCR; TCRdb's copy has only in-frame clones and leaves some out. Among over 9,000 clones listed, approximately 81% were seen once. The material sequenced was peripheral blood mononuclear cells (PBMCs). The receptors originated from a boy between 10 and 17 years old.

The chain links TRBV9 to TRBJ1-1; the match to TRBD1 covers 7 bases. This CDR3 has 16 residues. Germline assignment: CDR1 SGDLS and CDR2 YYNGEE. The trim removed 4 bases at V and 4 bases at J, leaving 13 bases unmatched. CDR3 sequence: CASSLAAGGRATEAFF. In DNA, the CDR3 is TGTGCCAGCAGCCTAGCGGCAGGGGGTCGCGCCACTGAAGCTTTCTTT.

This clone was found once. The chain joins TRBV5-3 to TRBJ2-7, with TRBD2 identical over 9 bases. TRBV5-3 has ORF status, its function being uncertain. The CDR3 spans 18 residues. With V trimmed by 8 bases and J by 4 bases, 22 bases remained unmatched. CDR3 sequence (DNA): TGTGCCAGGGGAGCTAGCGGGACGTTGTGTATGAGGTTTTACGAGCAGTACTTC. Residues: CARGASGTLCMRFYEQYF.

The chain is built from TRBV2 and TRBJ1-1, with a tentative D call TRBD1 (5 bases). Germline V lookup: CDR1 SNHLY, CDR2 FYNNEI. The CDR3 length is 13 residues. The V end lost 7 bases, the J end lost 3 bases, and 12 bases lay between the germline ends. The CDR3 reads CASTKPGYTEAFF. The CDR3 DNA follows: TGTGCCAGCACCAAACCAGGGTACACTGAAGCTTTCTTT.

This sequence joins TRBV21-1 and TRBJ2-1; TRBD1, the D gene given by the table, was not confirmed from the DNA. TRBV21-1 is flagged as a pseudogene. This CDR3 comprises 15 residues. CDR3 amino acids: CASSRLGAVYNEQFF. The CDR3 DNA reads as TGTGCCAGCAGCAGACTTGGGGCAGTCTACAATGAGCAGTTCTTC.

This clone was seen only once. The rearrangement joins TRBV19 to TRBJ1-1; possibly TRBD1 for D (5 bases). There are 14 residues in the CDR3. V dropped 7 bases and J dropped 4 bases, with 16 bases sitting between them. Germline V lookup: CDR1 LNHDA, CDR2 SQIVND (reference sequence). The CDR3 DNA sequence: TGTGCCAGTACCCCAGCGGGGGGGGGCACTGAAGCTTTCTTT. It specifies CASTPAGGGTEAFF.

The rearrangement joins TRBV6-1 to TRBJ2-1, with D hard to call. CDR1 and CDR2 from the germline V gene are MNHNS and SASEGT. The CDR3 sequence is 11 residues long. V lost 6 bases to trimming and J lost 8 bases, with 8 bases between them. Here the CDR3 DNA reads TGTGCCAGCAGCCCGGTGGATGAGCAGTTCTTC. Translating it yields CASSPVDEQFF.

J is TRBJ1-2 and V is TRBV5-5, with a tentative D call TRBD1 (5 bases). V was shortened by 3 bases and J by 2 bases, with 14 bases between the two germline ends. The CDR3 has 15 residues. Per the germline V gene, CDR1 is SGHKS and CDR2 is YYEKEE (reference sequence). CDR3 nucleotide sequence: TGTGCCAGCAGCTGGGGACGGACCTTCAACTATGGCTACACCTTC. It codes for CASSWGRTFNYGYTF. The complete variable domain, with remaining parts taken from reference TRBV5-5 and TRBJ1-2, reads DAGVTQSPTHLIKTRGQQVTLRCSPISGHKSVSWYQQVLGQGPQFIFQYYEKEERGRGNFPDRFSARQFPNYSSELNVNALLLGDSALYLCASSWGRTFNYGYTFGSGTRLTVV.

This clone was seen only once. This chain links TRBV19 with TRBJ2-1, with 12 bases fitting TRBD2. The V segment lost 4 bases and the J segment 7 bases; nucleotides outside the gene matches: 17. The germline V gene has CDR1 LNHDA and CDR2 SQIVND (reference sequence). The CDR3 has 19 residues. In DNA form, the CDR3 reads TGTGCCAGTAGTACCTCCCTCCTAGCGGGAGGGCCGGTAGTTAATGAGCAGTTCTTC. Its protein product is CASSTSLLAGGPVVNEQFF.

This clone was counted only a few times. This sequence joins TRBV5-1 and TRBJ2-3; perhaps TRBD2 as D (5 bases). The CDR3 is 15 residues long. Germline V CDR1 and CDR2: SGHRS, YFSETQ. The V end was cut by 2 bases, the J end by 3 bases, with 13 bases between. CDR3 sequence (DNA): TGCGCCAGCAGCTTTAGCGCAGGTGGGACAGATACGCAGTATTTT. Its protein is CASSFSAGGTDTQYF.

In DNA, the CDR3 is TGTGCCAGCAGCTTGACTCCCCGGGAGACCCAGTACTTC. Protein sequence: CASSLTPRETQYF. The rearrangement links TRBV9 to TRBJ2-5; D uncertain. V gave up 4 bases and J gave up 5 bases, with 12 bases separating them. This CDR3 is built from 13 residues. CDR1 and CDR2 (germline): SGDLS, YYNGEE.

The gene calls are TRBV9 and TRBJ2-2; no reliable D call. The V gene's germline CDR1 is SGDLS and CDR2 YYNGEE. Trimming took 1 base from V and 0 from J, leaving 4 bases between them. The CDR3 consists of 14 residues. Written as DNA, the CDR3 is TGTGCCAGCAGCGTACAGGCGAACACCGGGGAGCTGTTTTTT. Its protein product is CASSVQANTGELFF.

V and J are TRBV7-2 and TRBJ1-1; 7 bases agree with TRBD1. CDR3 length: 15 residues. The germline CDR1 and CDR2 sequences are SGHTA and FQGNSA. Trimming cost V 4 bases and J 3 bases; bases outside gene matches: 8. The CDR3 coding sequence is TGTGCCAGCAGCTCGACCGGGACAGTGGACACTGAAGCTTTCTTT. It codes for CASSSTGTVDTEAFF.

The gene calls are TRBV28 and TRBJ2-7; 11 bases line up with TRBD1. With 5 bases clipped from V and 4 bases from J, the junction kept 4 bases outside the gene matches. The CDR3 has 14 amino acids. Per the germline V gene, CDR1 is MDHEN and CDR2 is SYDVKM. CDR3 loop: CASSTGQGAYEQYF. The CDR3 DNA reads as TGTGCCAGCAGTACCGGACAGGGGGCTTACGAGCAGTACTTC.

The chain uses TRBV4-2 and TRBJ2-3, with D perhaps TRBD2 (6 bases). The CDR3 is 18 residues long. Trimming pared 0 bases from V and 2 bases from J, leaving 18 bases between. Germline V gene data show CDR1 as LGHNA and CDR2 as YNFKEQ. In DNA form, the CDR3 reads TGTGCCAGCAGCCAAGACGCCGGGGCGGGACCACTCACAGATACGCAGTATTTT. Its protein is CASSQDAGAGPLTDTQYF.

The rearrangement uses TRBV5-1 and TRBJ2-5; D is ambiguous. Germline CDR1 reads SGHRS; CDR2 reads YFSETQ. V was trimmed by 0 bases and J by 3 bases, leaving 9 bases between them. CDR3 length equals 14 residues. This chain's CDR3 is CASSLGVLKETQYF. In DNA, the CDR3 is TGCGCCAGCAGCTTGGGTGTACTGAAAGAGACCCAGTACTTC.

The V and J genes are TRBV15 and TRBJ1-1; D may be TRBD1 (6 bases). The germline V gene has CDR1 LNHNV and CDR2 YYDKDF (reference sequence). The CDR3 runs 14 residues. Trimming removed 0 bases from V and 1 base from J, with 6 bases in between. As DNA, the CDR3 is TGTGCCACCAGCAGAGAACAGGGGAACACTGAAGCTTTCTTT. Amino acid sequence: CATSREQGNTEAFF.

DNA for the CDR3: TGTGCCAGCAGCTATGGGGGAGTAGAGACCCAGTACTTC. It translates to CASSYGGVETQYF. V is TRBV11-2 and J is TRBJ2-5; either TRBD1 or TRBD2 may supply D (5 bases each). From germline, CDR1 is SGHAT and CDR2 FQNNGV. Trimming cost V 4 bases and J 4 bases, with 10 bases left between them. CDR3 length equals 13 residues.

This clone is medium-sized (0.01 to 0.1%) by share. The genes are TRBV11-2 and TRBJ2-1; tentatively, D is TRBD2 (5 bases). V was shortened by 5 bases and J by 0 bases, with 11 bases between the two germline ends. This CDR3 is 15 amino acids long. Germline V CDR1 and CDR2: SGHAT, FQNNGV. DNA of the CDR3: TGTGCCAGCAGCGTGGACTCCTACTCCTACAATGAGCAGTTCTTC. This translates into CASSVDSYSYNEQFF. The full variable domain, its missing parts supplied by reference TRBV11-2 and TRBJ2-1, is EAGVAQSPRYKIIEKRQSVAFWCNPISGHATLYWYQQILGQGPKLLIQFQNNGVVDDSQLPKDRFSAERLKGVDSTLKIQPAKLEDSAVYLCASSVDSYSYNEQFFGPGTRLTVL.